This T cell receptor (beta chain) was retrieved from a study of shared clonotypes between healthy human individuals. Study-wide results and caveats: Investigators expected sequencing depth to affect clonotype sharing among donors.

J was trimmed by 8 bases and V by 0 bases; bases with no gene match: 9. The CDR3 runs to 15 residues. The germline CDR1 and CDR2 sequences are GTSNPN and SVGIG (reference sequence). In regard to this clone: The antigen remains unidentified.

The table came from immunoSEQ multiplex PCR; TCRdb's copy has only in-frame clones and leaves some out. The data hold 2 million to 2.5 million clones, with over 85% observed a single time. Sequenced sample: naive CD4+ T cells from PBMCs. Subset denoted: CD45RA+ positively selected. The chain combines TRBV30 with TRBJ1-5; TRBD1 matches 8 bases. This TCR was recovered from a young man in good health. Some clones in this sample may be carry-over from other donors' samples. CDR3 in DNA: TGTGCCTGGAGTGTTAAGGCAGGGGGCGGGAAGCCCCAGCATTTT. It translates to CAWSVKAGGGKPQHF.